This passage covers 26 T cell receptor beta chains from one sample sequenced in a study of cytotoxic CD8 clonotypes in ibrutinib-treated CLL. The assay was immunoSEQ multiplex PCR, and TCRdb's table has in-frame clones only and misses some. The data hold approximately 100,000 clones, with 58% observed a single time. This specimen consisted of PBMCs, obtained after 24 months of ibrutinib treatment. Receptors originate from a human donor with chronic lymphocytic leukemia.

This chain links TRBV7-6 with TRBJ1-4, with TRBD1 as a possible D gene (6 bases). V lost 5 bases, J lost 5 bases, and 12 bases lay in between. Germline values: CDR1 SGHVS, CDR2 FNYEAQ. CDR3 length equals 14 residues. Here the CDR3 DNA reads TGTGCCAGCAGCGCCTACGGACAGAATGAAAAACTGTTTTTT. Translated: CASSAYGQNEKLFF.

The gene calls are TRBV27 and TRBJ1-4; the D is unclear. Trimming stripped 6 bases from V and 6 bases from J, with 2 bases between. The CDR3 sequence is 10 residues long. Germline lookup yields CDR1 MNHEY and CDR2 SMNVEV (reference sequence). CDR3 coding DNA: TGTGCCAGCAGATATGAAAAACTGTTTTTT. Its translation is CASRYEKLFF.

V and J are TRBV29-1 and TRBJ1-1; D not resolved. V lost 5 bases to trimming and J lost 1 base, with 11 bases between them. Germline-derived CDR1 and CDR2 are SQVTM and ANQGSEA. This CDR3 comprises 13 residues. Written as DNA, the CDR3 is TGCAGCGTTTTTGACGGATCGAACACTGAAGCTTTCTTT. It yields the protein CSVFDGSNTEAFF.

The chain couples TRBV5-1 to TRBJ1-1, with a weak D call TRBD1 (5 bases). The CDR3 sequence is 14 residues long. V lost 0 bases and J lost 7, with 13 bases in between. Germline V gene sequence: CDR1 SGHRS, CDR2 YFSETQ. In DNA form, the CDR3 reads TGCGCCAGCAGCTTGGTTGGCAGGGAAGATGAAGCTTTCTTT. As protein: CASSLVGREDEAFF. The full variable domain, in which reference TRBV5-1 and TRBJ1-1 provide the parts outside the CDR3, is KAGVTQTPRYLIKTRGQQVTLSCSPISGHRSVSWYQQTPGQGLQFLFEYFSETQRNKGNFPGRFSGRQFSNSRSEMNVSTLELGDSALYLCASSLVGREDEAFFGQGTRLTVV.

J is TRBJ1-4 and V is TRBV23-1, with TRBD1 identical over 8 bases. Being an ORF, TRBV23-1 has a function that is uncertain. J lost 6 bases, V lost 11 bases, and 23 bases had no gene match. The CDR3 extends over 18 amino acids. The DNA for the CDR3 is TGCGCCGGTGGGGAGGACAGGGCTTGGGAAGGTACGGATGAAAAACTGTTTTTT. Amino acids: CAGGEDRAWEGTDEKLFF.

The J gene is TRBJ2-7, the V gene TRBV9, with D maybe TRBD1 (6 bases). Trimming cost V 4 bases and J 3 bases, with 11 bases left between them. The CDR3 loop spans 13 amino acids. Per the germline V gene, CDR1 is SGDLS and CDR2 is YYNGEE. The DNA of the CDR3 is TGTGCCAGCAGCTTAGGACAGAACTACGAGCAGTACTTC. It yields the protein CASSLGQNYEQYF.

The chain recombines TRBV10-2 with TRBJ1-5; TRBD1 might be the D (5 bases). V dropped 2 bases and J dropped 4 bases, with 9 bases sitting between them. This CDR3 comprises 14 residues. CDR1 is WSHSY, CDR2 SAAADI, per germline. CDR3 DNA: TGCGCCAGCAGTGAGAAGAGGGGAAATCAGCCCCAGCATTTT. Translation: CASSEKRGNQPQHF.

This chain connects TRBV5-5 to TRBJ2-3; a weak D match, TRBD2 (6 bases). Trimming took 1 base from V and 5 from J, leaving 14 bases between them. The germline V gene has CDR1 SGHKS and CDR2 YYEKEE (reference sequence). The CDR3 has 15 residues. The CDR3 reads CASSLLEGLGDTQYF. The CDR3 nucleotides read TGTGCCAGCAGCTTGTTGGAGGGGTTGGGAGATACGCAGTATTTT.

The CDR3 nucleotides are TGCGCCAGCAGCTTGATGAGGGGGGGACAAGAGACCCAGTACTTC. Encoded protein: CASSLMRGGQETQYF. The V and J genes are TRBV5-1 and TRBJ2-5; D perhaps matches TRBD2 (7 bases). Germline V gene data show CDR1 as SGHRS and CDR2 as YFSETQ. The CDR3 runs 15 residues. Trimming took 1 base from V and 2 from J, leaving 12 bases between them.

This clone has a handful of counts. J is TRBJ2-7 and V is TRBV7-2, with TRBD1 matching over 7 bases. The CDR3 loop spans 13 amino acids. The V gene end was trimmed by 5 bases and the J gene end by 7 bases; junction bases not matched to a gene: 8. Germline V lookup: CDR1 SGHTA, CDR2 FQGNSA. CDR3 amino acids: CASSQDRAREQYF. The CDR3 DNA reads TGTGCCAGCAGCCAAGACAGGGCGAGGGAGCAGTACTTC.

The rearrangement links TRBV25-1 to TRBJ1-2, with 7 bases that match TRBD1. The germline gives CDR1 MGHDK, CDR2 SYGVNS. Trimming took 2 bases from V and 4 from J; bases not matched to a gene: 4. The CDR3 length is 14 residues. The CDR3 reads CASSEGRDSYGYTF. In nucleotides, the CDR3 is TGTGCCAGCAGTGAAGGCCGGGACAGCTATGGCTACACCTTC.

The chain joins TRBV6-6 to TRBJ2-5; a possible D gene is TRBD2 (5 bases). CDR3 size: 16 residues. Germline CDR1 is MNHNY and CDR2 is SVGAGI (reference sequence). Trimming took 7 bases from V and 4 from J, leaving 22 bases between them. CDR3 nucleotides: TGTGCCAGCACTCCGCGGTCTGGGAGTTGGGGAGAGACCCAGTACTTC. Amino acids: CASTPRSGSWGETQYF.

The J gene is TRBJ1-2, the V gene TRBV12-5; TRBD1 is a possible D gene (6 bases). This CDR3 has 12 amino acids. V lost 7 bases and J 7 bases, leaving 13 bases between the germline ends. Per the germline V gene, CDR1 is LGHNT and CDR2 is FRNRAP. CDR3 residues: CASAQEGGGYTF. DNA of the CDR3: TGTGCTAGTGCCCAGGAAGGGGGTGGCTACACCTTC.

The chain links TRBV27 to TRBJ2-5; no clear D. The CDR3 is 11 amino acids. The V gene lost 8 bases and the J gene lost 5 bases, with 9 bases spanning the gap. Germline values: CDR1 MNHEY, CDR2 SMNVEV (reference sequence). The CDR3 protein is CASELGETQYF. The CDR3 DNA sequence: TGTGCCAGCGAGCTGGGCGAGACCCAGTACTTC.

This clone has just one count. This chain uses TRBV5-1 with TRBJ2-7; D gene ambiguous. V dropped 1 base and J dropped 0 bases, with 14 bases sitting between them. CDR1 is SGHRS and CDR2 is YFSETQ in the germline V gene. The CDR3 runs 16 residues. CDR3 protein: CASSLRADQSSYEQYF. CDR3 sequence (DNA): TGCGCCAGCAGCTTGAGGGCAGACCAGAGCTCCTACGAGCAGTACTTC.

V is TRBV19 and J is TRBJ1-2; the D gene is possibly TRBD1 (5 bases). Trimming shortened V by 4 bases and J by 4 bases, and 13 bases separated the two germline ends. CDR3 length: 14 amino acids. Germline CDR1 LNHDA, CDR2 SQIVND (reference sequence). The CDR3 protein is CASSNAGTVYGYTF. The CDR3 nucleotides are TGTGCCAGTAGTAACGCCGGGACGGTCTATGGCTACACCTTC.

This chain connects TRBV7-3 to TRBJ2-3; 7 bases map to TRBD1. Germline assignment: CDR1 SGHTA and CDR2 FQGTGA. The CDR3 extends over 17 amino acids. The J segment lost 4 bases and the V segment lost 5 bases, leaving 15 bases of the junction unmatched. The DNA of the CDR3 is TGTGCCAGCAGCATAGTGGGGACCGGGACAGCGGCAGATACGCAGTATTTT. Protein product: CASSIVGTGTAADTQYF.

This chain connects TRBV28 to TRBJ1-5; 7 positions agree with TRBD1. Germline lookup yields CDR1 MDHEN and CDR2 SYDVKM. V gave up 3 bases and J gave up 6 bases; unmatched junction bases: 5. The CDR3 totals 14 residues. CDR3 nucleotides: TGTGCCAGCAGTTTGGAGGGGGCTGGTCAGCCCCAGCATTTT. This encodes CASSLEGAGQPQHF.

The chain employs TRBV11-3 and TRBJ2-7; D call uncertain. Deletions cut 3 bases from V and 3 bases from J, with 6 bases between. Germline loops: CDR1 SGHNT, CDR2 YENEEA. The CDR3 contains 12 residues. The CDR3 protein is CASSFPYYEQYF. The CDR3 nucleotides read TGTGCCAGCAGCTTTCCCTACTACGAGCAGTACTTC. Drawing the rest from reference TRBV11-3 and TRBJ2-7, the complete variable domain is EAGVVQSPRYKIIEKKQPVAFWCNPISGHNTLYWYLQNLGQGPELLIRYENEEAVDDSQLPKDRFSAERLKGVDSTLKIQPAELGDSAVYLCASSFPYYEQYFGPGTRLTVT.

This chain joins TRBV5-1 and TRBJ1-1; 7 nucleotides align to TRBD1. Germline CDR1 and CDR2: SGHRS and YFSETQ. V lost 2 bases and J lost 6; bases outside the gene matches: 7. This CDR3 is 14 amino acids long. The CDR3 DNA is TGCGCCAGCAGCTTCGACAGGGTTGGATCTGAAGCTTTCTTT. As protein: CASSFDRVGSEAFF.

The sample holds many counts of this clone. The rearrangement uses TRBV25-1 and TRBJ1-4; no reliable D call. Germline V gene lookup returns CDR1 MGHDK and CDR2 SYGVNS. The germline V and J ends were trimmed by 0 bases and 7 bases, with 12 bases remaining between them. The CDR3 has 15 residues. CDR3 DNA sequence: TGTGCCAGCAGTGAATATTATGGAGGTACTGAAAAACTGTTTTTT. It yields the protein CASSEYYGGTEKLFF.

V gene TRBV14 combines with J gene TRBJ2-3; 14 bases are shared with TRBD2. CDR3 size: 16 residues. After removal of 4 bases from V and 4 bases from J, the junction contained 4 bases not matched to a gene. Germline-derived CDR1 and CDR2 are SGHDN and FVKESK. The CDR3 region is CASSPGLAGVSDTQYF. CDR3 DNA sequence: TGTGCCAGCAGCCCGGGACTAGCGGGGGTCTCAGATACGCAGTATTTT.

This clone came up a few times. J is TRBJ2-3 and V is TRBV4-2, with D perhaps assigned TRBD1 or TRBD2 (6 bases each). Germline V gives CDR1 LGHNA, CDR2 YNFKEQ. Trimming took off 3 bases at V and 0 bases at J, with 13 bases between the two ends. The CDR3 is made up of 16 amino acids. CDR3 sequence: CASSQDGGRSTDTQYF. Written as DNA, the CDR3 is TGTGCCAGCAGCCAGGACGGGGGCCGGAGCACAGATACGCAGTATTTT.

This clone was counted a few times. V usage is TRBV5-1 and J usage is TRBJ2-7, with D perhaps TRBD1 (5 bases). The length of the CDR3 is 16 residues. Germline V gives CDR1 SGHRS, CDR2 YFSETQ. The V end was cut by 0 bases, the J end by 5 bases, with 18 bases between. CDR3 in DNA: TGCGCCAGCAGCTTGGCTGTTGGGCAGGGTTTCAACGAGCAGTACTTC. This gives the protein CASSLAVGQGFNEQYF.

The chain couples TRBV5-1 to TRBJ2-7; TRBD1 aligns across 10 bases. Per germline, CDR1 SGHRS and CDR2 YFSETQ. The CDR3 length is 15 residues. After removal of 4 bases from V and 0 bases from J, the junction contained 4 bases not matched to a gene. The CDR3 DNA follows: TGCGCCAGCAGCGGGGGACAGGGGACCTCCTACGAGCAGTACTTC. This codes for CASSGGQGTSYEQYF. Combining the CDR3 with reference TRBV5-1 and TRBJ2-7 gives the whole variable domain KAGVTQTPRYLIKTRGQQVTLSCSPISGHRSVSWYQQTPGQGLQFLFEYFSETQRNKGNFPGRFSGRQFSNSRSEMNVSTLELGDSALYLCASSGGQGTSYEQYFGPGTRLTVT.

CDR3 sequence reads: CASSLIPPGQGNTEAFF. DNA for the CDR3: TGTGCCAGCAGTTTGATACCCCCGGGACAGGGAAACACTGAAGCTTTCTTT. The genes are TRBV27 and TRBJ1-1; the match to TRBD1 covers 9 bases. There are 17 residues in the CDR3. V dropped 3 bases and J dropped 2; count of bases not matched to a gene: 10. The germline CDR1 and CDR2 sequences are MNHEY and SMNVEV (reference sequence).